This T cell receptor (beta chain) was sequenced for a study of breast tumors, draining lymph nodes, adjacent tissues. The lymph nodes were axillary draining lymph nodes from breast cancer patients. Broader study findings: Data only fit, rather than demonstrated, lymph node origin of most tumor T cells.

TCRdb independently ran MiXCR on the multiplex PCR reads; one entry per CDR3 protein. The table shows about 120,000 distinct CDR3 sequences, with 20% occurring only once. J lost 3 bases, V lost 6 bases, and 11 bases had no gene match. There are 16 residues in the CDR3. CDR1 and CDR2 (germline): DFQATT, SNEGSKA (reference sequence). This clonotype appeared many times. The target antigen is unknown. V and J are TRBV20-1 and TRBJ2-1; the match to TRBD2 covers 10 bases. This sequence originates from a female donor with breast cancer. Some clones in this sample may be carry-over from other donors' samples. Sequencing input: axillary lymph node tissue. The CDR3 coding sequence is TGCAGTGCCCAGTCTCTAGCGGGAGATCTCTACAATGAGCAGTTCTTC. Translating gives CSAQSLAGDLYNEQFF.